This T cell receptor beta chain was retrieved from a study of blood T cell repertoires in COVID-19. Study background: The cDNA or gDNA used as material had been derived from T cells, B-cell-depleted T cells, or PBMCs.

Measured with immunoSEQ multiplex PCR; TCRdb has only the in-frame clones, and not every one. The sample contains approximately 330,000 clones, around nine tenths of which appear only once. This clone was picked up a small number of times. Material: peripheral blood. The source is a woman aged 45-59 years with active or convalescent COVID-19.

CDR3 bases: TGTGCCAGCAGAGCTGCGGGGGCGGCTTCTGGAAACACCATATATTTT. Amino acid sequence: CASRAAGAASGNTIYF. The chain recombines TRBV25-1 with TRBJ1-3; TRBD1 might be the D (6 bases). V lost 6 bases and J 1 base, leaving 16 bases between the germline ends. CDR3 length equals 16 residues. From germline, CDR1 is MGHDK and CDR2 SYGVNS. Complete variable domain (other parts from reference TRBV25-1 and TRBJ1-3): EADIYQTPRYLVIGTGKKITLECSQTMGHDKMYWYQQDPGMELHLIHYSYGVNSTEKGDLSSESTVSRIRTEHFPLTLESARPSHTSQYLCASRAAGAASGNTIYFGEGSWLTVV.